Following are 8 T cell receptor beta chains from one sample sequenced in a study of cytomegalovirus exposure and HLA in healthy donors. In the PCR, 60 Vbeta and 13 Jbeta primers were used. Only in-frame clones appear in the TCRdb table, and some are missing; sequencing was by immunoSEQ multiplex PCR. The sample contains about 97,000 clones, over 75% of which appear only once. Source material: PBMCs. These TCRs come from a man in his forties in good health and CMV-seropositive.

The gene calls are TRBV11-3 and TRBJ2-2, with 13 positions matching TRBD2. CDR1 and CDR2 from the germline V gene are SGHNT and YENEEA. V gave up 5 bases and J gave up 4 bases; unmatched junction bases: 4. The CDR3 loop spans 16 amino acids. As DNA, the CDR3 is TGTGCCAGCAGCCTGGGACTAGCGGGACCCACCGGGGAGCTGTTTTTT. This sequence encodes CASSLGLAGPTGELFF.

The chain combines TRBV18 with TRBJ1-2; 9 positions match TRBD1. The CDR3 contains 13 residues. CDR1 and CDR2 (germline): KGHSH, LQKENI. The ends lost 2 bases at V and 7 bases at J; junction bases unmatched: 2. The CDR3 DNA reads as TGTGCCAGCTCACCAGAGACAGGGGGTGGCTACACCTTC. Encoded protein: CASSPETGGGYTF. The full variable domain, rest sourced from reference TRBV18 and TRBJ1-2, is NAGVMQNPRHLVRRRGQEARLRCSPMKGHSHVYWYRQLPEEGLKFMVYLQKENIIDESGMPKERFSAEFPKEGPSILRIQQVVRGDSAAYFCASSPETGGGYTFGSGTRLTVV.

The V call is TRBV6-1, the J call TRBJ2-5, with 10 bases fitting TRBD1. This CDR3 is 15 amino acids long. Germline CDR1 and CDR2: MNHNS and SASEGT. With 7 bases clipped from V and 5 bases from J, the junction kept 10 bases outside the gene matches. The CDR3, as DNA: TGTGCCAGCACTCGTCTGGGGACAGGGGTTGAGACCCAGTACTTC. Protein sequence: CASTRLGTGVETQYF.

The chain recombines TRBV5-1 with TRBJ2-7; 7 bases map to TRBD1. This CDR3 spans 13 amino acids. The germline CDR1 and CDR2 sequences are SGHRS and YFSETQ. Germline trimming cut 1 base from V and 7 bases from J; bases unmatched to any gene: 5. Here the CDR3 DNA reads TGCGCCAGCAGCTTGAGGGACAGAACGGAGCAGTACTTC. Protein sequence: CASSLRDRTEQYF.

The chain links TRBV28 to TRBJ2-1; D is uncertain. This CDR3 region has 16 residues. Germline V gives CDR1 MDHEN, CDR2 SYDVKM. Trimming left V 6 bases short and J 4 bases short, with 19 bases between. CDR3 sequence: CASSATHLPLYNEQFF. The CDR3 coding sequence is TGTGCCAGCAGCGCCACCCACTTACCGCTTTACAATGAGCAGTTCTTC.

Concerning this clone: This sample also contains other DNA sequences that code for the same CDR3. This sequence joins TRBV30 and TRBJ1-1; a possible D gene is TRBD1 (6 bases). CDR3 length: 13 residues. The V end was cut by 0 bases, the J end by 5 bases, with 10 bases between. Germline assignment: CDR1 GTSNPN and CDR2 SVGIG (reference sequence). CDR3 sequence (DNA): TGTGCCTGGAGTGTAGAGGGGGGGACTGAAGCTTTCTTT. This gives the protein CAWSVEGGTEAFF.

This clone was detected once. Different DNA sequences within this sample yield the same CDR3. The chain combines TRBV5-1 with TRBJ2-7; 9 bases line up with TRBD2. V shed 0 bases and J 3 bases; nucleotides not matched to a gene: 4. Germline-derived CDR1 and CDR2 are SGHRS and YFSETQ. The CDR3 consists of 15 residues. The CDR3 loop reads CASSLGGSGSYEQYF. In DNA, the CDR3 is TGCGCCAGCAGCTTGGGAGGTAGCGGGAGCTACGAGCAGTACTTC.

The rearrangement uses TRBV7-9 and TRBJ2-7; unclear D gene. This CDR3 has 13 residues. Germline V CDR1 and CDR2: SEHNR, FQNEAQ (reference sequence). Trimming removed 5 bases at V and 3 bases at J, with 11 bases between. In nucleotides, the CDR3 is TGTGCCAGCAGCCTCCCAGACATCTACGAGCAGTACTTC. Its translation is CASSLPDIYEQYF. Filled out from reference TRBV7-9 and TRBJ2-7, the complete variable domain reads DTGVSQNPRHKITKRGQNVTFRCDPISEHNRLYWYRQTLGQGPEFLTYFQNEAQLEKSRLLSDRFSAERPKGSFSTLEIQRTEQGDSAMYLCASSLPDIYEQYFGPGTRLTVT.